This T cell receptor (beta chain) was recorded in a study of T cell responses to AZD1222 COVID-19 vaccine. Study findings and constraints: Spike as a whole was targeted by vaccine-associated CD4 TCRs, dominant at 160-218 and 743-854. Females outnumbered males among donors, who were mostly white British; clonal diversity was possibly underestimated. With two AZD1222 doses given, Spike-specific TCR breadth and depth both rose.

Trimming removed 3 bases at V and 4 bases at J, with 16 bases between. The CDR3 is made up of 16 amino acids. Germline lookup yields CDR1 KGHSH and CDR2 LQKENI. Second doses were pooled across both intervals (about 4 or about 12 weeks). On this clone: The antigen remains unidentified.

The data were produced by immunoSEQ multiplex PCR, yet TCRdb's version contains in-frame clones alone and is incomplete. This table holds some 60,000 clones, about 83% found once. Sequencing was performed on peripheral blood, taken 28 days after the second AZD1222 dose. This sequence was found in an adult who received the AZD1222 COVID-19 vaccine. V usage is TRBV18 and J usage is TRBJ1-3; possible D gene TRBD1, 6 bases. The CDR3 DNA reads as TGTGCCAGCTCACCTCCCGCGGGAGGGGGAGGAAACACCATATATTTT. Its protein product is CASSPPAGGGGNTIYF.